This T cell receptor (beta chain) was obtained from a study of shared clonotypes between healthy human individuals. The wider study: Plates per donor: three CD4 naive, three CD4 memory, two CD8 naive, one CD8 memory.

Method: immunoSEQ multiplex PCR; TCRdb's copy keeps in-frame clones and lacks some. The sample shows around 1.9 million clones, 80% to 95% of them seen only once. The naive CD8 population came from CD45RO-negative cells selected for CCR7, without terminally differentiated effector memory CD45RA+ cells. HIV-negative, healthy adults without recent acute infections or vaccinations were the donors. The junction had 3 bases not matched to a gene; V was cut back by 1 base and J by 7 bases. Germline V gene sequence: CDR1 SGHVS, CDR2 FQNEAQ. The CDR3 contains 15 residues. Study conclusions and caveats: The study drew on few donors, limiting represented genetic and exposure-history diversity. Clonotype sharing among donors was expected to depend on sequencing depth.

Worth noting for this clone: Antigen unknown.

The sequenced material came from naive CD8+ T cells from PBMCs. The TCR originated in a man in his late teens or twenties in good health. Some clones in this sample may be carry-over from other donors' samples. This chain links TRBV7-8 with TRBJ1-6; 8 bases are a match to TRBD1. The CDR3 nucleotides read TGTGCCAGCAGCTTAGGGACAGGGCCAAATTCACCCCTCCACTTT. This gives the protein CASSLGTGPNSPLHF.